This TCR beta chain stems from a study of blood T cells in healthy people across ages. Study-level findings and limits: Both higher diversity and more naive CD4+ cells marked long-lived donors when set against aged donors.

The CDR3 covers 16 residues. After removal of 5 bases from V and 6 bases from J, the junction contained 6 bases not matched to a gene. From germline, CDR1 is SGHNT and CDR2 YENEEA. It was with a sample-barcoded 5' primer and a J-beta primer mix that a second PCR of roughly 7 to 12 cycles was run. One entry per CDR3 protein results from TCRdb running MiXCR on the 5' RACE reads. In the table there are some 1,500,000 distinct CDR3 sequences, 35% to 45% of which are singletons. Concerning this clonotype: Its antigen is unidentified.

The clonotype was recovered from a woman under 30 in good health. Sequenced: blood. This chain joins TRBV11-3 and TRBJ2-1; 14 bases agree with TRBD2. This CDR3 reads CASSLRLAGGRNEQFF. For the CDR3, the DNA is TGTGCCAGCAGCCTCAGACTAGCGGGGGGGCGCAATGAGCAGTTCTTC.